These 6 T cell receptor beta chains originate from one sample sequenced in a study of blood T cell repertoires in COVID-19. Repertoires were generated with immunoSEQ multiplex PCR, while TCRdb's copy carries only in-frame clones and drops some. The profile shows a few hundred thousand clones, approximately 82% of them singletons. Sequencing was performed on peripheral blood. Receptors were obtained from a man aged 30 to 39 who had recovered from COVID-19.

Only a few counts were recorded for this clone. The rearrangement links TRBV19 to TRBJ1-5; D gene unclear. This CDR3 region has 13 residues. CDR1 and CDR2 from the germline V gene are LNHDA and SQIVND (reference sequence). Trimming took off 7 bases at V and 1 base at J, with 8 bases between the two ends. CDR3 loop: CASNWQSNQPQHF. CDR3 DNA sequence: TGTGCCAGTAATTGGCAGAGCAATCAGCCCCAGCATTTT.

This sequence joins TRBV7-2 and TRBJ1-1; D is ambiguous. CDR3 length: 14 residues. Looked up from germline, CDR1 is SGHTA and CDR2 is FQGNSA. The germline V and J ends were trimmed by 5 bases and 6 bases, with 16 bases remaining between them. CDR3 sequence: CASSQHNIGPEAFF. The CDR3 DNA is TGTGCCAGCAGCCAACACAACATTGGCCCTGAAGCTTTCTTT. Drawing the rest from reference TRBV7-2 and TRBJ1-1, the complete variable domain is GAGVSQSPSNKVTEKGKDVELRCDPISGHTALYWYRQSLGQGLEFLIYFQGNSAPDKSGLPSDRFSAERTGGSVSTLTIQRTQQEDSAVYLCASSQHNIGPEAFFGQGTRLTVV.

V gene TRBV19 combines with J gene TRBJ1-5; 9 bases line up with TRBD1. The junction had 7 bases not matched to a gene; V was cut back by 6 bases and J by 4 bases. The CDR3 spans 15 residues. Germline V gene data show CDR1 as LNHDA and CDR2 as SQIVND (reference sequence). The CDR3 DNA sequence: TGTGCCAGTAGCACCGGGACAGGGTGGAATCAGCCCCAGCATTTT. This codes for CASSTGTGWNQPQHF.

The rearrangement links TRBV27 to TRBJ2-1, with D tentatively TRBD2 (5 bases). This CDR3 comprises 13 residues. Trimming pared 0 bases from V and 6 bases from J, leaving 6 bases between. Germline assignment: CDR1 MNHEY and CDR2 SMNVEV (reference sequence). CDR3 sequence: CASSLSTINEQFF. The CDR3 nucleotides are TGTGCCAGCAGTTTATCGACTATCAATGAGCAGTTCTTC.

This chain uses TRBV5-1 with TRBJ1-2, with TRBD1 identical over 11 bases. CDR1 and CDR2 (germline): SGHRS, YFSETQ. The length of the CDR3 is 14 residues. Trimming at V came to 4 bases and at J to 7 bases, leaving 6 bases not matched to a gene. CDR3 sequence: CASSPGTGGLGYTF. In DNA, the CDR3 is TGCGCCAGCAGCCCCGGGACAGGGGGTCTTGGCTACACCTTC.

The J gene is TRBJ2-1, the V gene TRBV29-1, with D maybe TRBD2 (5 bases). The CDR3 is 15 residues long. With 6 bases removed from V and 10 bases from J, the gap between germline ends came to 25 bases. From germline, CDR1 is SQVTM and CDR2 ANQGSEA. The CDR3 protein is CSVIGGSSWVGEQFF. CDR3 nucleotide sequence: TGCAGCGTCATTGGCGGTTCTAGCTGGGTCGGCGAGCAGTTCTTC.